This T cell receptor (beta chain) was obtained from a study of low-dose radiotherapy and immunotherapy resistance in tumors (dated by TCRdb to 2022 to 2024). As for the study more broadly: Cohort 1 received 0.5 Gy per fraction every 2 weeks, with a prescribed total PTV dose of 6.5 Gy. Patients in Cohort 2 were given 1 Gy per fraction every two weeks, for a total of 13 Gy across 26 weeks. Patients were given nivolumab as a 240 mg flat dose every two weeks and ipilimumab at 1 mg/kg every six weeks, with both drugs delivered intravenously. Cyclophosphamide 200 mg/m2 was administered intravenously every two weeks, one day before each radiation and immunotherapy administration. Aspirin 300 mg was taken orally once daily by patients for four cycles, starting on cycle 1 day 1. No randomization into treatment groups was done for the people taking part in the trial. Eight patients were included in the translational analysis: three from the first dose cohort and the first five from the second dose cohort.

Comments on this clonotype: Its antigen is still unknown. Base qualities are not provided; no much larger clone lies one nucleotide away.

The time point label on this specimen signifies: before trial treatment. The donors came from RACIN, which was a single-arm phase I dose-escalation trial that paired nivolumab and ipilimumab with aspirin, low-dose cyclophosphamide and low-dose radiotherapy. Patients were eligible if they had advanced solid tumors that were TIL-negative. Sequencing used an Illumina HiSeq 2500. Superscript III and a set of TRAV- and TRBV-specific primers were used to synthesize first-strand cDNA, so that both TCRalpha and TCRbeta chains were covered. TCRs were amplified for 15 to 20 PCR cycles with Phusion, using a constant-region primer paired with the adapter attached to the V primers. Isolated mRNA was amplified with the MessageAmp II aRNA Amplification Kit, using a roughly 15-hour in vitro transcription at 37°C. mRNA for TCR sequencing was isolated with the Dynabeads mRNA DIRECT Purification Kit. Indexed Illumina adapters were added in a second Phusion PCR of roughly 23 cycles, and the PCR products were purified with AMPure XP beads. The study's processing was this. Custom Perl scripts pooled TCR sequences encoding the same protein, removed out-of-frame sequences and computed each clonotype's abundance. The analysis excluded TCR sequences that were supported by just one read. Shannon entropy, Gini index, clonality, richness, and the frequency of TCRs shared between repertoires were included as repertoire metrics. TCRdb handled the public reads itself, with Q25 trimming in fastp and clone calling in MiXCR, and kept productive beta chains. Every CDR3 protein is listed once, alongside the most common genes and DNA of its rows. TCRdb, not the original authors, processed these V and J calls. Across this sample there are around 90,000 distinct CDR3 sequences, with about 20% seen only once. The ten largest clones take up about 5.9% of the sample.

As encoded in the germline V gene, CDR1 is MNHNS while CDR2 is SASEGT. The CDR3 sequence holds 15 residues, the cysteine and phenylalanine included. The retained sequence is limited to the CDR3, 45 bases, with the frame set at the first base. V was cut back by 8 bases and J by 5 bases, leaving a gap of 21 bases between them. In this chain, TRBV6-1 is recombined with TRBJ2-5, with the D call perhaps TRBD1 or TRBD2, each one matching 6 bases. Specimen: PBMCs, collected before treatment. The origin of this receptor is a male donor with prostate cancer. The CDR3: CASHPWRGAGETQYF. The DNA is TGTGCCAGCCACCCGTGGAGGGGGGCGGGGGAGACCCAGTACTTC.